The 16 T cell receptor beta chains given below trace back to one sample, sequenced in a study of blood T cell repertoires in COVID-19. Profiling relied on immunoSEQ multiplex PCR, and the TCRdb table lists in-frame clones only, not all of them. Of approximately 160,000 clones listed, about 74% are singletons. The sample comprised peripheral blood. Every receptor here comes from a man between 60 and 70 years old with acute or convalescent COVID-19.

J is TRBJ1-4 and V is TRBV6-5; the D is unclear. The CDR3 is 13 amino acids. V was pared by 8 bases and J by 0 bases, with 7 bases between. Germline assignment: CDR1 MNHEY and CDR2 SVGAGI. This CDR3 reads CASRDATNEKLFF. The CDR3 nucleotides are TGTGCCAGCCGCGATGCAACTAATGAAAAACTGTTTTTT.

The V call is TRBV24-1, the J call TRBJ2-1; maybe TRBD1 (6 bases). V dropped 4 bases and J dropped 5 bases, with 14 bases sitting between them. CDR1 KGHDR and CDR2 SFDVKD come from the germline V gene. The CDR3 runs 15 residues. CDR3 amino acids: CATSDLGSGDNEQFF. The CDR3 DNA follows: TGTGCCACCAGTGACCTAGGTTCAGGGGACAATGAGCAGTTCTTC.

This chain links TRBV7-8 with TRBJ1-4; D not certain. The CDR3 covers 14 residues. Per the germline V gene, CDR1 is SGHVS and CDR2 is FQNEAQ. The V and J ends lost 4 bases and 0 bases respectively, with 6 bases between them. The CDR3 protein is CASSYGATNEKLFF. The CDR3 DNA reads TGTGCCAGCAGCTACGGTGCAACTAATGAAAAACTGTTTTTT.

The chain employs TRBV29-1 and TRBJ2-3, with 8 bases aligning to TRBD1. The germline V gene has CDR1 SQVTM and CDR2 ANQGSEA. J was trimmed by 1 base and V by 4 bases; bases with no gene match: 4. The CDR3 consists of 14 residues. CDR3 sequence reads: CSVVVRGRTDTQYF. CDR3 sequence (DNA): TGCAGCGTTGTGGTCAGGGGGCGCACAGATACGCAGTATTTT.

Here the CDR3 reads CASSFSGGRGDTQYF. The CDR3 DNA reads TGTGCCAGCAGCTTCTCGGGGGGGCGTGGAGATACGCAGTATTTT. The V and J genes are TRBV7-2 and TRBJ2-3; 8 nucleotides align to TRBD2. The V segment lost 3 bases and the J segment 5 bases; nucleotides outside the gene matches: 7. The V gene's germline CDR1 is SGHTA and CDR2 FQGNSA. CDR3 length: 15 amino acids. Looking up the rest from reference TRBV7-2 and TRBJ2-3 gives the full variable domain: GAGVSQSPSNKVTEKGKDVELRCDPISGHTALYWYRQSLGQGLEFLIYFQGNSAPDKSGLPSDRFSAERTGGSVSTLTIQRTQQEDSAVYLCASSFSGGRGDTQYFGPGTRLTVL.

This chain joins TRBV7-2 and TRBJ1-1; TRBD1 aligns across 8 bases. There are 14 residues in the CDR3. In germline, CDR1 is SGHTA, CDR2 FQGNSA. Trimming removed 6 bases from V and 3 bases from J; junction bases left unmatched: 6. This CDR3 is CASREQGAYTEAFF. CDR3 sequence (DNA): TGTGCCAGCAGGGAGCAGGGGGCGTACACTGAAGCTTTCTTT.

The CDR3 protein is CASSRQQEIDTQYF. CDR3 nucleotides: TGTGCCAGCAGCCGCCAACAGGAGATAGATACGCAGTATTTT. The gene calls are TRBV5-5 and TRBJ2-3; TRBD1 might be the D (5 bases). CDR1 and CDR2 (germline): SGHKS, YYEKEE (reference sequence). The V end lost 4 bases, the J end lost 5 bases, and 14 bases lay between the germline ends. The CDR3 covers 14 residues.

This clone was seen only once. The genes are TRBV27 and TRBJ2-6, with 8 positions matching TRBD1. The CDR3 is made up of 21 amino acids. V trimming: 3 bases; J trimming: 0 bases; junction bases outside the gene matches: 16. Germline loops: CDR1 MNHEY, CDR2 SMNVEV (reference sequence). The CDR3 spells CASSFRSIGTGAFSGANVLTF. The CDR3 DNA reads TGTGCCAGCAGTTTTAGGTCGATAGGGACAGGTGCTTTCTCTGGGGCCAACGTCCTGACTTTC.

The chain uses TRBV9 and TRBJ2-1; TRBD2 aligns across 8 bases. The CDR3 totals 15 residues. The V gene's germline CDR1 is SGDLS and CDR2 YYNGEE. The V and J ends lost 0 bases and 5 bases, in that order; junction bases with no gene match: 4. Written as DNA, the CDR3 is TGTGCCAGCAGCGTAGAGGCTAGCGGGCACAATGAGCAGTTCTTC. It encodes CASSVEASGHNEQFF. The full variable domain, in which reference TRBV9 and TRBJ2-1 provide the parts outside the CDR3, is DSGVTQTPKHLITATGQRVTLRCSPRSGDLSVYWYQQSLDQGLQFLIQYYNGEERAKGNILERFSAQQFPDLHSELNLSSLELGDSALYFCASSVEASGHNEQFFGPGTRLTVL.

The chain links TRBV18 to TRBJ1-2; tentative D call: TRBD1 (6 bases). The CDR3 extends over 14 amino acids. Looked up from germline, CDR1 is KGHSH and CDR2 is LQKENI. V lost 4 bases and J 3 bases, leaving 12 bases between the germline ends. Here the CDR3 reads CASSLGTPYYGYTF. DNA of the CDR3: TGTGCCAGCTCACTCGGGACACCATACTATGGCTACACCTTC.

This chain uses TRBV6-2 or TRBV6-3 with TRBJ2-1; TRBD2 matches at 11 bases. The V and J ends lost 4 bases and 16 bases, in that order; junction bases with no gene match: 12. The germline gives CDR1 MNHEY, CDR2 SVGEGT. The CDR3 is made up of 14 amino acids. CDR3 amino acids: CASSLSSGGASQFF. The CDR3 nucleotides are TGTGCCAGCAGTTTAAGTAGCGGGGGGGCCAGTCAATTCTTC.

The chain joins TRBV6-1 to TRBJ2-7; 7 bases fit TRBD1. Germline CDR1 reads MNHNS; CDR2 reads SASEGT. The CDR3 covers 14 residues. With 3 bases clipped from V and 2 bases from J, the junction kept 4 bases outside the gene matches. In DNA form, the CDR3 reads TGTGCCAGCAGTGAGGGGACAGTACCCTACGAGCAGTACTTC. This sequence encodes CASSEGTVPYEQYF.

V and J are TRBV6-5 and TRBJ1-4; D remains unclear. The V end was cut by 0 bases, the J end by 3 bases, with 8 bases between. CDR3 size: 15 residues. In germline, CDR1 is MNHEY, CDR2 SVGAGI. In DNA form, the CDR3 reads TGTGCCAGCAGTTACTCGTCAGGTTCTAATGAAAAACTGTTTTTT. Translation: CASSYSSGSNEKLFF.

V gene TRBV2 combines with J gene TRBJ1-1, with TRBD1 identical over 7 bases. Trimming at V came to 6 bases and at J to 2 bases, leaving 6 bases not matched to a gene. This CDR3 spans 14 amino acids. CDR1 is SNHLY, CDR2 FYNNEI, per germline. In DNA, the CDR3 is TGTGCCAGCAGCGGATACAGGGGTAACACTGAAGCTTTCTTT. Its translation: CASSGYRGNTEAFF.

This clone appeared a few times. CDR3 DNA sequence: TGTGCCAGCAGCCAAGGGACCGACTTCAGGGGGGCTTTCTTT. Translating gives CASSQGTDFRGAFF. This chain joins TRBV4-2 and TRBJ1-1; 7 bases align to TRBD1. Germline V CDR1 and CDR2: LGHNA, YNFKEQ. After removal of 1 base from V and 11 bases from J, the junction contained 10 bases not matched to a gene. This CDR3 contains 14 residues.

V is TRBV10-2 and J is TRBJ1-5, with no clear D. The CDR3 extends over 14 amino acids. V was shortened by 5 bases and J by 2 bases, with 10 bases between the two germline ends. Germline V gene lookup returns CDR1 WSHSY and CDR2 SAAADI. The CDR3 is CASSFDMGNQPQHF. CDR3 in DNA: TGCGCCAGCAGTTTCGACATGGGCAATCAGCCCCAGCATTTT.